This TCR beta chain was obtained from a study of T cell responses to AZD1222 COVID-19 vaccine. Points from the study as a whole: Repertoire sampling happened only post peak T cell response. There were mostly white British donors and more females than males, and clonal diversity was possibly underestimated. Nearly half of unique spike-specific TCRs reportedly avoided B.1.351 and B.1.1.7 mutated regions. Regions 160-218 and 743-854 dominated among vaccine-associated CD4 TCRs spanning spike.

The length of the CDR3 is 15 residues. Trimming pared 1 base from V and 0 bases from J, leaving 9 bases between. CDR1 is LNHDA, CDR2 SQIVND, per germline (reference sequence). For this clone: Its cognate antigen is unknown.

The assay was immunoSEQ multiplex PCR, and TCRdb's table has in-frame clones only and misses some. The sample consists of some 150,000 clones, approximately 92% of them appearing once. The sample consisted of peripheral blood, taken 28 days after the second AZD1222 dose. The V gene is TRBV19, the J gene TRBJ1-2; D unresolved. The sequence derives from an adult who received the AZD1222 COVID-19 vaccine. The CDR3 here is CASSIVQTANYGYTF. The CDR3 DNA follows: TGTGCCAGTAGTATAGTGCAAACCGCTAACTATGGCTACACCTTC.